The 2 T cell receptor beta chains below all came from one sample that was sequenced in a study of blood T cell repertoires in COVID-19. Assay used: immunoSEQ multiplex PCR; TCRdb lists only in-frame clones, some missing. The sample lists 200,000 to 300,000 clones, about 91% occurring once. Sequenced input: PBMCs or T cells enriched from blood (not recorded which). Receptor source: a woman aged 25 to 39 with acute COVID-19.

V and J are TRBV5-1 and TRBJ2-7; D unresolved. Trimming removed 0 bases at V and 1 base at J, with 14 bases between. This CDR3 spans 16 amino acids. Germline V lookup: CDR1 SGHRS, CDR2 YFSETQ. The CDR3 reads CASSLDVGLLSYEQYF. The CDR3 DNA is TGCGCCAGCAGCTTGGATGTGGGCCTCCTGTCCTACGAGCAGTACTTC.

The chain recombines TRBV12-5 with TRBJ2-7; tentative D call: TRBD2 (6 bases). V lost 8 bases and J lost 0, with 8 bases in between. The CDR3 loop spans 12 amino acids. Per germline, CDR1 LGHNT and CDR2 FRNRAP. CDR3 nucleotide sequence: TGTGCTAGTAGGCGGGACTCCTACGAGCAGTACTTC. This sequence encodes CASRRDSYEQYF.